Shown below are 15 T cell receptor beta chains from a single sample sequenced in a study of pediatric ulcerative colitis. Repertoires were generated with immunoSEQ multiplex PCR, while TCRdb's copy carries only in-frame clones and drops some. The sample holds roughly 70,000 clones, roughly nine tenths seen once. The specimen was blood. The receptors were sampled from a boy younger than 18 with severe ulcerative colitis.

This clone was found a few times. This sequence joins TRBV5-1 and TRBJ2-1; the D call may be TRBD1 or TRBD2 (5 bases each). The CDR3 has 16 residues. The V end lost 2 bases, the J end lost 8 bases, and 20 bases lay between the germline ends. Germline V lookup: CDR1 SGHRS, CDR2 YFSETQ. The CDR3 nucleotides read TGCGCCAGCAGCTTAGTCAAGGGGAGCGTCGCTGATGAGCAGTTCTTC. This encodes CASSLVKGSVADEQFF.

The rearrangement uses TRBV6-1 and TRBJ1-3; perhaps TRBD1 as D (6 bases). This CDR3 comprises 14 residues. Germline CDR1 and CDR2: MNHNS and SASEGT. The germline V and J ends were trimmed by 2 bases and 4 bases, with 9 bases remaining between them. CDR3 loop: CASSETGMGNTIYF. The CDR3 region has the DNA TGTGCCAGCAGTGAAACAGGGATGGGAAACACCATATATTTT.

V and J are TRBV4-1 and TRBJ2-7; possible D gene TRBD2, 6 bases. The germline gives CDR1 MGHRA, CDR2 YSYEKL. The CDR3 is made up of 14 amino acids. V dropped 1 base and J dropped 4 bases, with 11 bases sitting between them. The CDR3, as DNA: TGCGCCAGCAGCCAAGTGATCAGCGGGTACGAGCAGTACTTC. Protein: CASSQVISGYEQYF.

V usage is TRBV6-1 and J usage is TRBJ2-2, with 11 bases lining up with TRBD2. Germline CDR1 MNHNS, CDR2 SASEGT. The CDR3 runs to 15 residues. Losses at the gene ends were 5 bases for V and 6 bases for J; bases not matched to a gene: 5. CDR3 sequence reads: CASSPRTSGSGELFF. The CDR3 bases are TGTGCCAGCAGTCCCCGGACTAGCGGGTCCGGGGAGCTGTTTTTT.

This chain links TRBV25-1 with TRBJ2-7; the D is unclear. The germline gives CDR1 MGHDK, CDR2 SYGVNS. The CDR3 length is 13 residues. Trimming pared 3 bases from V and 0 bases from J, leaving 6 bases between. The CDR3 spells CASSEGNSYEQYF. As DNA, the CDR3 is TGTGCCAGCAGTGAGGGCAACTCCTACGAGCAGTACTTC.

The chain is built from TRBV19 and TRBJ2-5; 9 nucleotides match TRBD2. Germline CDR1 and CDR2: LNHDA and SQIVND (reference sequence). V lost 4 bases to trimming and J lost 5 bases; unmatched junction nucleotides: 8. CDR3 length equals 15 residues. As DNA, the CDR3 is TGTGCCAGTAGTAGCGGGAGGGCTGGAGGTGAGACCCAGTACTTC. Encoded protein: CASSSGRAGGETQYF. Full variable domain (outside the CDR3, taken from reference TRBV19 and TRBJ2-5): DGGITQSPKYLFRKEGQNVTLSCEQNLNHDAMYWYRQDPGQGLRLIYYSQIVNDFQKGDIAEGYSVSREKKESFPLTVTSAQKNPTAFYLCASSSGRAGGETQYFGPGTRLLVL.

This chain uses TRBV27 with TRBJ1-5, with D hard to call. Germline V gene data show CDR1 as MNHEY and CDR2 as SMNVEV (reference sequence). Trimming pared 4 bases from V and 0 bases from J, leaving 4 bases between. CDR3 length: 13 residues. The CDR3 DNA follows: TGTGCCAGCAGTTACAATAGCAATCAGCCCCAGCATTTT. Translated: CASSYNSNQPQHF.

The chain joins TRBV6-5 to TRBJ2-5; D call uncertain. This CDR3 has 14 residues. The V gene lost 0 bases and the J gene lost 4 bases, with 9 bases spanning the gap. Germline CDR1 reads MNHEY; CDR2 reads SVGAGI. In DNA form, the CDR3 reads TGTGCCAGCAGTTACTCGATGGTGCGAGAGACCCAGTACTTC. Its translation: CASSYSMVRETQYF.

DNA of the CDR3: TGTGCCAGTAGCGACCAAACCAGGGGGTGGACCTACAATGAGCAGTTCTTC. This sequence encodes CASSDQTRGWTYNEQFF. The V and J genes are TRBV19 and TRBJ2-1; TRBD1 matches at 7 bases. CDR1 is LNHDA, CDR2 SQIVND, per germline (reference sequence). V shed 6 bases and J 2 bases; nucleotides not matched to a gene: 13. This CDR3 has 17 amino acids.

This clone occurred once. This chain uses TRBV11-2 with TRBJ2-7, with TRBD1 as a possible D gene (5 bases). The germline V gene encodes CDR1 SGHAT and CDR2 FQNNGV. This CDR3 region has 16 residues. Trimming shortened V by 5 bases and J by 1 base, and 18 bases separated the two germline ends. The CDR3: CASSPLPSPGSYEQYF. The DNA for the CDR3 is TGTGCCAGCAGCCCCCTCCCGTCTCCAGGGTCCTACGAGCAGTACTTC.

Remarks on this clone: The sample contains more than one DNA sequence encoding this CDR3. The CDR3 reads CAWSRQPGGSYEQYF. Here the CDR3 DNA reads TGTGCCTGGAGTAGACAGCCCGGGGGGTCCTACGAGCAGTACTTC. This chain uses TRBV30 with TRBJ2-7; 7 bases line up with TRBD2. V dropped 2 bases and J dropped 1; count of bases not matched to a gene: 8. CDR1 and CDR2 from the germline V gene are GTSNPN and SVGIG (reference sequence). The CDR3 loop spans 15 amino acids.

This chain uses TRBV6-1 with TRBJ2-2, with 10 positions matching TRBD2. The CDR3 extends over 16 amino acids. V gave up 4 bases and J gave up 3 bases; unmatched junction bases: 5. Germline V CDR1 and CDR2: MNHNS, SASEGT. The DNA for the CDR3 is TGTGCCAGCAGTGTAGGTAGCGGGAGGTACACCGGGGAGCTGTTTTTT. Encoded protein: CASSVGSGRYTGELFF.

This clone was counted only a few times. The genes are TRBV7-6 and TRBJ1-5; 8 nucleotides match TRBD1. CDR3 size: 17 residues. The V gene end was trimmed by 1 base and the J gene end by 6 bases; junction bases not matched to a gene: 11. CDR1 SGHVS and CDR2 FNYEAQ come from the germline V gene. The CDR3, as DNA: TGTGCCAGCAGCTTAGGGACAGGGCCCTTGCCTGGTCAGCCCCAGCATTTT. Protein sequence: CASSLGTGPLPGQPQHF.

This clone was picked up a small number of times. V is TRBV4-1 and J is TRBJ2-2, with D hard to call. The CDR3 is 16 amino acids. Between the trimmed V and J ends, which lost 1 base and 8 bases, there was a span of 17 bases. Germline V lookup: CDR1 MGHRA, CDR2 YSYEKL. The CDR3 DNA sequence: TGCGCCAGCAGCCAAGTAGTCAGTACCGTACCTGGGGAGCTGTTTTTT. Its translation is CASSQVVSTVPGELFF.

The V gene is TRBV6-5, the J gene TRBJ1-2; no firm D call. This CDR3 is 15 amino acids long. V lost 7 bases and J 4 bases, leaving 19 bases between the germline ends. The germline CDR1 and CDR2 sequences are MNHEY and SVGAGI. Written as DNA, the CDR3 is TGTGCCAGCACCTCGGCGCGGGGAGGGAGCTATGGCTACACCTTC. Protein product: CASTSARGGSYGYTF.